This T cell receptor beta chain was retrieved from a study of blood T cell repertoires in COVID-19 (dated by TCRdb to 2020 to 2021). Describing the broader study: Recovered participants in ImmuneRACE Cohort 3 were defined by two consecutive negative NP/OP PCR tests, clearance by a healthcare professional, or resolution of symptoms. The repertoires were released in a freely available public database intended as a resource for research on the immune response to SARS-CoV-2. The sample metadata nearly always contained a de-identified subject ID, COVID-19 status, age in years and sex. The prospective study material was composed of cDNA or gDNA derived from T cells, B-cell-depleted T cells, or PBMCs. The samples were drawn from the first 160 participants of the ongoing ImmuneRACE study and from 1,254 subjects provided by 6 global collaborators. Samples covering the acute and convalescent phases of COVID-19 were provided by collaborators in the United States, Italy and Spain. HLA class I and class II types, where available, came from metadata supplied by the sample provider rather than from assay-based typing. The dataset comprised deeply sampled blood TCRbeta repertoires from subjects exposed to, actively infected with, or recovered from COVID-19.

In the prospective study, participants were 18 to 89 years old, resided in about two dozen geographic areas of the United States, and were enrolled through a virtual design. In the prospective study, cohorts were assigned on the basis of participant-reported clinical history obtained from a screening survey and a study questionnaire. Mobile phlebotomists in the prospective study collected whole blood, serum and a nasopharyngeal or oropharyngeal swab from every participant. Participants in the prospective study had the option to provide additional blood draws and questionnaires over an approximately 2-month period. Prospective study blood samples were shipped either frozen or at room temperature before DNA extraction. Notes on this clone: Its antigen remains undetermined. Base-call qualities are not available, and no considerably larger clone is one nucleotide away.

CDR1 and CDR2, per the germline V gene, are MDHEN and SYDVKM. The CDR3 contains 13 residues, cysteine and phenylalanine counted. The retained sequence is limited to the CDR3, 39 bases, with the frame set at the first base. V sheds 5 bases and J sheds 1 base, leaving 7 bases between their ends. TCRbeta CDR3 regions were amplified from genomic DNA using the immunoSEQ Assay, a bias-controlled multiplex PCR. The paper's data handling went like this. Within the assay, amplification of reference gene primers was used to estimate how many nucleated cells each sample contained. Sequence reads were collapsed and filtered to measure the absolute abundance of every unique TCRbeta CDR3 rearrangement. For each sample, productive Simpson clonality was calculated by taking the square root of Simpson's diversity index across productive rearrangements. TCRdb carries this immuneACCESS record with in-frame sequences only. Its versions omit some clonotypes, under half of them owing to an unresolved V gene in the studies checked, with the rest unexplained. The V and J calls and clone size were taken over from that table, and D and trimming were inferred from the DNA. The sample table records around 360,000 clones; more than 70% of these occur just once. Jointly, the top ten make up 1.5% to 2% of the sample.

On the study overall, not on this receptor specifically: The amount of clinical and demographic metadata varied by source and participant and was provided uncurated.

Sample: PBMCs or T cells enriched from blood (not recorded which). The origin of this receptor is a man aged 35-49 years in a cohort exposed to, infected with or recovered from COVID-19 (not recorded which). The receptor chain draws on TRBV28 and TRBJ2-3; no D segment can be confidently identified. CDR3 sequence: CASSRAGTDTQYF. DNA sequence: TGTGCCAGCAGTCGAGCTGGCACAGATACGCAGTATTTT.